The 2 T cell receptor beta chains below come from one sample, sequenced in a study of CD8+ T cells in alopecia areata. Treatment here: oral pan-JAK inhibitor, 5-10 mg twice daily. Following RNA extraction, reverse transcription yielded cDNA that acted as the sequencing template. Clones were sequenced by immunoSEQ multiplex PCR, and TCRdb holds only the in-frame ones, with some missing. This sample has 120,000 to 150,000 clones, with around four fifths found just once. The sample consisted of CD8+ T cells sorted from blood, taken at week 4, from a patient treated with tofacitinib. These receptors came from a human donor with alopecia areata.

The chain combines TRBV5-1 with TRBJ2-3; TRBD1 matches at 7 bases. The CDR3 extends over 15 amino acids. Germline V gene data show CDR1 as SGHRS and CDR2 as YFSETQ. J was trimmed by 3 bases and V by 0 bases; bases with no gene match: 4. The DNA for the CDR3 is TGCGCCAGCAGCTTGGACAGGGGTCTTACAGATACGCAGTATTTT. Its protein is CASSLDRGLTDTQYF.

The J gene is TRBJ2-7, the V gene TRBV27, with a tentative D call TRBD1 (5 bases). Trimming stripped 6 bases from V and 5 bases from J, with 14 bases between. Germline V gene sequence: CDR1 MNHEY, CDR2 SMNVEV (reference sequence). The CDR3 runs 13 residues. The CDR3 loop reads CASSYGQGNEQYF. CDR3 nucleotides: TGTGCCAGCAGCTACGGACAAGGTAACGAGCAGTACTTC.